Sequencing of this T cell receptor (beta chain) was carried out in a study of T cell changes during pregnancy in multiple sclerosis. Germline CDR1 is MNHEY and CDR2 is SVGAGI. The germline V and J ends were trimmed by 6 bases and 10 bases, with 12 bases remaining between them. This CDR3 spans 11 amino acids. Assay used: immunoSEQ multiplex PCR; TCRdb lists only in-frame clones, some missing. The sample lists tens of thousands of clones; 90% to 95% were seen once. This rearrangement joins TRBV6-5 to TRBJ1-1, with D possibly matching TRBD1 (5 bases). The TCR originated in a female donor with multiple sclerosis, enrolled in a pregnancy study. Sequences were derived from CD4+ T cells from peripheral blood mononuclear cells, sampled in the second trimester of pregnancy. The CDR3, as DNA: TGTGCCAGCAGCCGCGGGGGGATAGCTTTCTTT. As protein: CASSRGGIAFF.